The clone carrying this T cell receptor beta chain came up a few times. The sample is PBMC spiked with counted cells of clone KT2. The V and J ends lost 1 base and 0 bases, in that order; junction bases with no gene match: 8. Germline CDR1 and CDR2: SQVTM and ANQGSEA. The CDR3 spans 18 residues. The source of the sample is a study of quantifying T cell responses using KT2 cells. Looking at the study overall: TCR alpha and beta constant-region primers primed reverse transcription of RNA.

Each cDNA got a UMI-containing oligo ligated at its 3' end. The first PCR ran roughly 4 cycles with an equimolar RC1.1 and RC1.2 beta primer mix. TCRdb reprocessed the UMI-ligation and nested PCR reads via MiXCR and lists one record per CDR3 protein. In the table there are about 32,000 distinct CDR3 sequences, under 7.5% of which are singletons. The receptor's source is a human donor. The chain uses TRBV29-1 and TRBJ2-3; 12 bases line up with TRBD2. The sample comprised PBMCs spiked with cells of the T cell clone KT2. CDR3 protein: CSVEGFTGTSGSTDTQYF. The CDR3 DNA is TGCAGCGTTGAAGGGTTCACCGGGACTAGCGGGAGCACAGATACGCAGTATTTT.